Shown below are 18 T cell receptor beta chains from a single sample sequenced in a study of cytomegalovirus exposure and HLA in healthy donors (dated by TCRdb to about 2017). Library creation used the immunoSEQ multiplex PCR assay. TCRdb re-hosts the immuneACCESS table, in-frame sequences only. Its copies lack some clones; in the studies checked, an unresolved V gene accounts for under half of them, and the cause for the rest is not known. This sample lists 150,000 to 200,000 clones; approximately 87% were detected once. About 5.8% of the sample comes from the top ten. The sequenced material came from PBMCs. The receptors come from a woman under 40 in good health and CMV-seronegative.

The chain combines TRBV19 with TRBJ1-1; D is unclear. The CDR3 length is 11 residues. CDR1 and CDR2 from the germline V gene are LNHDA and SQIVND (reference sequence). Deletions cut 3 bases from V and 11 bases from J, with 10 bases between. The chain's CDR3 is CASSMGLAAFF. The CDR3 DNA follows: TGTGCCAGTAGTATGGGCCTTGCGGCTTTCTTT.

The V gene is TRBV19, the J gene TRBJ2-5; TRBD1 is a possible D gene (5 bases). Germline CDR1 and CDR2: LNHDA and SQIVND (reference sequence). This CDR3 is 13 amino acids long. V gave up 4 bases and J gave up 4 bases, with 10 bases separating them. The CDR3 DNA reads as TGTGCCAGTAGTACGGACAAGGGAGAGACCCAGTACTTC. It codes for CASSTDKGETQYF.

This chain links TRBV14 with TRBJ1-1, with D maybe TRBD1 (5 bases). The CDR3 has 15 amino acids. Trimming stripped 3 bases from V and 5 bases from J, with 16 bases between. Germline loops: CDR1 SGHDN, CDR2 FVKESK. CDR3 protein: CASSQTTGALTEAFF. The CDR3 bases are TGTGCCAGCAGCCAGACGACCGGGGCCCTGACTGAAGCTTTCTTT.

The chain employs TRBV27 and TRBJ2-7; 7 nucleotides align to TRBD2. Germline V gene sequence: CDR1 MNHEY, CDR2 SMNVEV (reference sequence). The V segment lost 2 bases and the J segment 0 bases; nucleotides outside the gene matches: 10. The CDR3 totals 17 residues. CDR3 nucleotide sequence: TGTGCCAGCAGTTTAGAGGGTGCTAGCGGTAGCTCCTACGAGCAGTACTTC. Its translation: CASSLEGASGSSYEQYF.

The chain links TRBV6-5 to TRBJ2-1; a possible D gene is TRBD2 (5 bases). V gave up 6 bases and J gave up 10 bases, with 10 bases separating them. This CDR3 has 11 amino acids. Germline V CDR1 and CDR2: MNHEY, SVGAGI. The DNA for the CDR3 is TGTGCCAGCAGCGGGGATGTGGAGCAGTTCTTC. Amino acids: CASSGDVEQFF.

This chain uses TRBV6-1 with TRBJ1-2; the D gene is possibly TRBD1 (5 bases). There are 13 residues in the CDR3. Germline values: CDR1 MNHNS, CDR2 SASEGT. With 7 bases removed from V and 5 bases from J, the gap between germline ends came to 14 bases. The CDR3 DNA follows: TGTGCCAGCACTTTATTGGACACTTATGGCTACACCTTC. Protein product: CASTLLDTYGYTF.

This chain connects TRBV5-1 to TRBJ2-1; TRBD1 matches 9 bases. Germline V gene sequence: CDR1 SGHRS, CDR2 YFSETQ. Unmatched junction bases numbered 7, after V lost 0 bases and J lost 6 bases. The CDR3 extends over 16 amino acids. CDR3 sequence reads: CASSLAPGQGINEQFF. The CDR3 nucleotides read TGCGCCAGCAGCTTGGCCCCGGGACAGGGAATCAATGAGCAGTTCTTC.

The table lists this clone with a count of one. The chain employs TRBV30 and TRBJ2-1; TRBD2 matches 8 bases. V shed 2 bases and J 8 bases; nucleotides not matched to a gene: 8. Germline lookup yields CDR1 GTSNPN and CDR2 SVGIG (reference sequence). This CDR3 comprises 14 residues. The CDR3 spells CAWSPGLEIYEQFF. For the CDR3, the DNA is TGTGCCTGGAGTCCGGGACTAGAAATCTATGAGCAGTTCTTC.

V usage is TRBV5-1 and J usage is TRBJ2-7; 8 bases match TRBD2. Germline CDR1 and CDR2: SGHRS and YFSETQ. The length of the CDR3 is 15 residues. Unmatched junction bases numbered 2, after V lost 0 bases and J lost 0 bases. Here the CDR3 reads CASSLGGLGSYEQYF. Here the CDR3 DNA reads TGCGCCAGCAGCTTGGGGGGACTAGGCTCCTACGAGCAGTACTTC.

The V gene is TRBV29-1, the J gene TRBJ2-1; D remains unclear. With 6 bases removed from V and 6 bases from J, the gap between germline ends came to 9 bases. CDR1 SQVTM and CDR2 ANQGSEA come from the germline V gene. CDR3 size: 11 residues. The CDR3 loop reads CSVADPNEQFF. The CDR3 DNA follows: TGCAGCGTCGCCGACCCCAATGAGCAGTTCTTC.

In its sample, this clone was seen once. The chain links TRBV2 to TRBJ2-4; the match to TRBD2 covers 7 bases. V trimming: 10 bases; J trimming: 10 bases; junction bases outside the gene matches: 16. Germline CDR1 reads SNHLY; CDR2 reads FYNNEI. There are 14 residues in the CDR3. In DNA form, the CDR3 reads TGTGCCATCTATTCGGCCGAAAGGGGAGGGATTCAGTACTTC. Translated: CAIYSAERGGIQYF.

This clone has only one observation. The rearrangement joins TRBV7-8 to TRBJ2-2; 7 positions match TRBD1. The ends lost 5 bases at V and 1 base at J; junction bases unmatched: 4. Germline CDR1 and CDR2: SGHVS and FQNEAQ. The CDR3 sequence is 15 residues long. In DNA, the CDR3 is TGTGCCAGCAGCACCTGGGACAGGAACACCGGGGAGCTGTTTTTT. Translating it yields CASSTWDRNTGELFF. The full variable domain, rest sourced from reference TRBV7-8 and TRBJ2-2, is GAGVSQSPRYKVAKRGQDVALRCDPISGHVSLFWYQQALGQGPEFLTYFQNEAQLDKSGLPSDRFFAERPEGSVSTLKIQRTQQEDSAVYLCASSTWDRNTGELFFGEGSRLTVL.

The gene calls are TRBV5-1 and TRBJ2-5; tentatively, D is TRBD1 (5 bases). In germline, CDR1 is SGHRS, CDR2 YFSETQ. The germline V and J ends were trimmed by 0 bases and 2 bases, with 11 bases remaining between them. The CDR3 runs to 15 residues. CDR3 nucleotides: TGCGCCAGCAGCTTGGCCGCTACAGGACAAGAGACCCAGTACTTC. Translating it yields CASSLAATGQETQYF.

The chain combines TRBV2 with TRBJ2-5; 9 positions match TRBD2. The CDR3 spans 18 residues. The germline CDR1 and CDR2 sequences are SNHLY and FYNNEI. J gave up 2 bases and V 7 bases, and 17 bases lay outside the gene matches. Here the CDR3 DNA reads TGTGCCAGCAATAAGGGACTAGCAGCAAGAGGGAGACAAGAGACCCAGTACTTC. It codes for CASNKGLAARGRQETQYF.

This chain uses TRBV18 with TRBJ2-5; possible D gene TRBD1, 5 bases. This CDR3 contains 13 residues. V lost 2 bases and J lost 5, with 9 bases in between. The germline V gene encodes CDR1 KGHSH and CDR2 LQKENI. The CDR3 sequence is CASSPGQGETQYF. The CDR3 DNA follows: TGTGCCAGCTCACCAGGGCAGGGTGAGACCCAGTACTTC.

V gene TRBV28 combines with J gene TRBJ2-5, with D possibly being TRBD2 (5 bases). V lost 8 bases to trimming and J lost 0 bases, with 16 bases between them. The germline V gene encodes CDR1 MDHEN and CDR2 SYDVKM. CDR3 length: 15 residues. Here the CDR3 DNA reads TGTGCCAGCGCACTAGTGACCCCGTACCAAGAGACCCAGTACTTC. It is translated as CASALVTPYQETQYF.

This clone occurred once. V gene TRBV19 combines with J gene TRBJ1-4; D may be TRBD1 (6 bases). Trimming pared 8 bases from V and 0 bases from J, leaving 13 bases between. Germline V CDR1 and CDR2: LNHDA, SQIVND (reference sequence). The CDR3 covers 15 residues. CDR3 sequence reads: CASQGTIATNEKLFF. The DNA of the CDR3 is TGTGCCAGTCAGGGGACAATTGCAACTAATGAAAAACTGTTTTTT. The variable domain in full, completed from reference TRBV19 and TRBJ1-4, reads DGGITQSPKYLFRKEGQNVTLSCEQNLNHDAMYWYRQDPGQGLRLIYYSQIVNDFQKGDIAEGYSVSREKKESFPLTVTSAQKNPTAFYLCASQGTIATNEKLFFGSGTQLSVL.

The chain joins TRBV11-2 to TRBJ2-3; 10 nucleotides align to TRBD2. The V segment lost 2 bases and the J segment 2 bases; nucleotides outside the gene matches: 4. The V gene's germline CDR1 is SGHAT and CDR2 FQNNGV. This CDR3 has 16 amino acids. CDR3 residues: CASSLRLAGATDTQYF. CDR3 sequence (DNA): TGTGCCAGCAGCTTACGTCTAGCGGGGGCCACAGATACGCAGTATTTT.